The subject of this entry is one T cell receptor (beta chain). The sample is drawn from a study of cytomegalovirus exposure and HLA in healthy donors. V lost 4 bases to trimming and J lost 0 bases; unmatched junction nucleotides: 7. The CDR3 contains 16 residues. The V gene's germline CDR1 is MNHNS and CDR2 SASEGT. Primers included in the PCR were 60 Vbeta and 13 Jbeta primers. Method: immunoSEQ multiplex PCR; TCRdb's copy keeps in-frame clones and lacks some. The repertoire table contains 70,000 or so clones. This chain uses TRBV6-1 with TRBJ1-2; 8 bases match TRBD1. The clonotype was recovered from a man aged 35-49 years in good health and CMV-seronegative. Sequences were obtained from PBMCs. This CDR3 is CASSALPGQANYGYTF. DNA of the CDR3: TGTGCCAGCAGTGCCTTACCGGGACAGGCTAACTATGGCTACACCTTC.